This TCR beta chain is from a study of human T cells and chemical hapten exposure (dated by TCRdb to the early 2020s). In the study overall: For sensitization, 2% DPC in acetone was applied to a roughly 2 cm by roughly 2 cm area of upper inner arm skin. Roughly 30 alopecia patients provided blood for TCR sequencing at one to four time points (pre-sensitization, 2, 6 and 24 weeks). Patients additionally received weekly therapeutic DPC doses to the scalp throughout the roughly 26-week study period. Patch testing on the upper back used Finn chambers containing 0.01% DPC, with scoring done after 6 days according to International Contact Dermatitis Research Group standards. The study tracked peripheral blood TCR repertoire changes in vivo during primary and secondary sensitization to the hapten diphenylcyclopropenone (DPC) in alopecia patients. The libraries were sequenced as a pool, and the TCR yield per sample differed mostly because of small variations in library volumes within the pool. Blood samples were taken from patients before sensitization (week 0) and then at 2, 6 and about 24 weeks after DPC sensitization. The patient cohort, mostly female, included alopecia areata with under or over 50% scalp involvement, alopecia totalis and alopecia universalis. Overall study outcomes, separate from this receptor: Alopecia, a presumed autoimmune disease, was present in all patients, so the immune response of the patients might differ from that of healthy individuals. Patch test score was positively correlated with the number of PT1 expanded TCRs, with significance at thresholds 8, 16 and 32 but not at 4. Expanded TCRs formed significantly more large CDR3 similarity clusters than pre-sensitization or healthy control sets, consistent with antigen-driven responses. After repeated subsampling, changes were observed in the strength of the expansion versus patch-test correlation and in the threshold at which the correlation became significant. The number of TCRs above 1 in 1000 frequency did not change with DPC sensitization; there was no evidence of global repertoire structure alterations.

Ten or more counts support this clonotype. The antigen this receptor binds is unknown. No base quality information exists; no much larger clone differs at one position. Receptors were amplified or captured by RACE. TCRdb shows the sequencer as NextSeq 500. Library preparation attached unique molecular identifiers to individual cDNA molecules for quantitative, reproducible TCR counting. For every blood RNA sample, sequencing covered both the TCR alpha and TCR beta chains. In the source study's methods: A median of around 100,000 TCRs per sample was observed, with a range of roughly 23,224 to 750,000. The Decombinator software suite was used to annotate V, J and CDR3 in the TCR reads. For PS versus PT1 abundance plots, all samples were subsampled to the same number of TCRs (28,000). Expanded TCRs were defined as absent before sensitization and observed at least eight times at the 2-week time point. In TCRdb, the public reads were trimmed at Q25 with fastp and aligned with MiXCR, with productive beta chains retained. Rows merge per CDR3 protein into single entries with the most common DNA and genes. The V and J calls follow TCRdb's processing rather than the paper's. The sample includes some 400,000 distinct CDR3 sequences, with approximately 5.1% observed a single time. The ten largest clones take up around 2.3% of the sample.

The time point label here, explained by the study, means: patch test 1, 2 weeks after DPC sensitization. The sample's treatment or condition label, decoded: therapeutic diphenylcyclopropenone sensitization with weekly scalp DPC. Blood at each patch-test visit was drawn before the patch test was applied. Eligible patients were aged 18 to 70, diagnosed with alopecia, deemed suitable for DPC therapy, and excluded if pregnant. Unfractionated whole blood was collected in Tempus Blood RNA tubes, and total RNA was extracted from that blood. According to the germline V gene, CDR1 reads LGHNT and CDR2 reads FRNRAP. Spanning cysteine to phenylalanine, the CDR3 consists of 15 amino acids. Only the CDR3 part of the read is kept: 45 bases, read in frame from the first base. V is clipped by 3 bases and J by 8 bases, and the sequence between their germline boundaries is 19 bases long.

Sample: whole blood, taken in connection with sensitization to the hapten diphenylcyclopropenone (DPC). Recombination connected TRBV12-5 to TRBJ2-5; no confident D gene assignment can be made. The source is a woman in her forties or fifties with alopecia areata. Some clones in this sample may be carry-over from other donors' samples. The CDR3 in this case is CASGLNPASPDTQYF. The sequence in DNA is TGTGCTAGTGGTTTAAATCCCGCCTCCCCGGACACCCAGTACTTC.